The sequence of this T cell receptor beta chain was determined in a study of blood T cell repertoires in COVID-19. About the study: Acute and convalescent COVID-19 samples came from the United States, Italy and Spain. Sources were T cells, B-cell-depleted T cells, or PBMCs; the material itself was cDNA or gDNA.

V was shortened by 1 base and J by 2 bases, with 9 bases between the two germline ends. This CDR3 has 14 residues. Germline V lookup: CDR1 SGHTA, CDR2 FQGNSA. Per the study methods: Amplification of reference gene primers was used by the study to estimate nucleated cell counts. Only in-frame clones appear in the TCRdb table, and some are missing; sequencing was by immunoSEQ multiplex PCR. V and J calls and clone size are those listed in that table; D and trimming were worked out from the DNA. The sample records some 150,000 clones, 84% being singletons. The specimen sequenced was peripheral blood. The J gene is TRBJ2-7, the V gene TRBV7-2; D is perhaps TRBD2 (5 bases). The clonotype was recovered from a human donor in a cohort sampled during active COVID-19. The CDR3 sequence: CASSLGAGAYEQYF. CDR3 in DNA: TGTGCCAGCAGCTTAGGCGCCGGGGCCTACGAGCAGTACTTC.